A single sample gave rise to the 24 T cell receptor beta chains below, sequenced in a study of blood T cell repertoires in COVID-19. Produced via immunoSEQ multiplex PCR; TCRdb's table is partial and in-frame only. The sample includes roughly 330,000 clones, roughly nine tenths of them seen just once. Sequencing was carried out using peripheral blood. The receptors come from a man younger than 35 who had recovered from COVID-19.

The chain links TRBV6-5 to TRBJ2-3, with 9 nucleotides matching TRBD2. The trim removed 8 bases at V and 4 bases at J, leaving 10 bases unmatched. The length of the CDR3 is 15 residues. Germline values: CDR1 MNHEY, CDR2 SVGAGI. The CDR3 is CASGWGGLAADTQYF. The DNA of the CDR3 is TGTGCCAGCGGATGGGGGGGACTAGCTGCAGATACGCAGTATTTT.

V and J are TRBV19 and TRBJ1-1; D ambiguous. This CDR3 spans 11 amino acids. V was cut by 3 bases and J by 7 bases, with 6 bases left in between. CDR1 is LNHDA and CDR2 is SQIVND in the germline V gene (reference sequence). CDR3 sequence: CASSIGVEAFF. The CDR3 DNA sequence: TGTGCCAGTAGTATCGGAGTTGAAGCTTTCTTT. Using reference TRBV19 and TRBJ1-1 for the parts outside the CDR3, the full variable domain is DGGITQSPKYLFRKEGQNVTLSCEQNLNHDAMYWYRQDPGQGLRLIYYSQIVNDFQKGDIAEGYSVSREKKESFPLTVTSAQKNPTAFYLCASSIGVEAFFGQGTRLTVV.

The CDR3 region is CASSLEGVHQETQYF. In nucleotides, the CDR3 is TGTGCCAGCAGCTTAGAGGGGGTACACCAAGAGACCCAGTACTTC. This chain joins TRBV7-6 and TRBJ2-5, with a possible D match to TRBD1 (6 bases). Germline values: CDR1 SGHVS, CDR2 FNYEAQ. The CDR3 covers 15 residues. V gave up 1 base and J gave up 0 bases, with 9 bases separating them.

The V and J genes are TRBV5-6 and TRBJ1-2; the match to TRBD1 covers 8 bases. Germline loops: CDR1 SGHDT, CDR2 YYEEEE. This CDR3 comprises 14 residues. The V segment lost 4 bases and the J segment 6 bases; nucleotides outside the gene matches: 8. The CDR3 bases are TGTGCCAGCAGCACCATTCAGGGGGCAGATGGCTACACCTTC. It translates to CASSTIQGADGYTF.

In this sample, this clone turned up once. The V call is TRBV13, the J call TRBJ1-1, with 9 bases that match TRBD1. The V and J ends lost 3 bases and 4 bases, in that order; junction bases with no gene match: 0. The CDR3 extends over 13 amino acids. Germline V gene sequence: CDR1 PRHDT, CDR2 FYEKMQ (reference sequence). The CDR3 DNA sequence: TGTGCCAGCAGCTTGGGACAGGGCACTGAAGCTTTCTTT. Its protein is CASSLGQGTEAFF.

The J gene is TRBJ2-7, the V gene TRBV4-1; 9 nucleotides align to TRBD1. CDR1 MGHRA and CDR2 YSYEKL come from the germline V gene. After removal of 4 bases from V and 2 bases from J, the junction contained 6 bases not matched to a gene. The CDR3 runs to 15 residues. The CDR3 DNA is TGCGCCAGCAGCCCAGAGACAGGGGGAACCTACGAGCAGTACTTC. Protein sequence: CASSPETGGTYEQYF.

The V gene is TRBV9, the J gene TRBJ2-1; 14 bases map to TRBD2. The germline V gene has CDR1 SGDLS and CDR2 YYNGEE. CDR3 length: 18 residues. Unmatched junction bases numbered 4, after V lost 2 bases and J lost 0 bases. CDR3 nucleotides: TGTGCCAGCAGCGTGACTAGCGGGAGGGCGAGCTCCTACAATGAGCAGTTCTTC. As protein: CASSVTSGRASSYNEQFF.

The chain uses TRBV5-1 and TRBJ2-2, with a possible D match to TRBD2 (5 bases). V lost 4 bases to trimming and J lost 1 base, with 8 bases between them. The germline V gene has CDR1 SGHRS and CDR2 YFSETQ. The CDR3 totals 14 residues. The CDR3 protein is CASSQGGNTGELFF. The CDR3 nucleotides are TGCGCCAGCAGCCAAGGAGGGAACACCGGGGAGCTGTTTTTT.

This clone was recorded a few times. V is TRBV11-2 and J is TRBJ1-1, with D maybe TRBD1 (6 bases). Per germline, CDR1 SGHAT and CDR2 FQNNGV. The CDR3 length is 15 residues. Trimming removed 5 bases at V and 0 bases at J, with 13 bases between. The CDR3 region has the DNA TGTGCCAGCAGCCTATTACAGGGCATGAACACTGAAGCTTTCTTT. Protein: CASSLLQGMNTEAFF.

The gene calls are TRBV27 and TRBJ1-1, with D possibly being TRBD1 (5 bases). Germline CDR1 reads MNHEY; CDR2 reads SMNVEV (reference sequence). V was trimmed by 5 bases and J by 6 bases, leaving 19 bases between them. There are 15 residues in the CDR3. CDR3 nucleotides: TGTGCCAGCAGTGCCCCGGGGCGGGGGAGGCCTGAAGCTTTCTTT. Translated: CASSAPGRGRPEAFF.

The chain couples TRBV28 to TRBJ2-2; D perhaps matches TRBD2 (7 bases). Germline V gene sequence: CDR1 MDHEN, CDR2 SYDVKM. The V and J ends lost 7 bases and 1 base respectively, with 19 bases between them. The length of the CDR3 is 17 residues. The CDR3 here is CASTSLGGAENTGELFF. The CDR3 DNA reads TGTGCCAGCACCTCATTAGGGGGGGCAGAGAACACCGGGGAGCTGTTTTTT.

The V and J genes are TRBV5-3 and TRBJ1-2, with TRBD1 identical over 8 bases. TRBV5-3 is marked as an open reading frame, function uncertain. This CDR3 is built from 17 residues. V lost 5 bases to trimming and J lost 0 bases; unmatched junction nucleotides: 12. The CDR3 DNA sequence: TGTGCCAGAAGAATCACCCCGACAGGGGAGGCTAACTATGGCTACACCTTC. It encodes CARRITPTGEANYGYTF.

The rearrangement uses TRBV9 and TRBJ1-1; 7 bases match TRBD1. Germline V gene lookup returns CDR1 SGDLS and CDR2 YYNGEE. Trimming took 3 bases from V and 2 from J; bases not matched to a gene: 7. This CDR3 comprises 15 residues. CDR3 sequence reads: CASSGQGPLNTEAFF. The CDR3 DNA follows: TGTGCCAGCAGCGGACAGGGTCCTTTAAACACTGAAGCTTTCTTT.

The CDR3 DNA sequence: TGTGCCAGCAGCTTGGATCTCAATGAGCAGTTCTTC. It specifies CASSLDLNEQFF. The V gene is TRBV5-4, the J gene TRBJ2-1, with D uncertain. V was shortened by 0 bases and J by 6 bases, with 4 bases between the two germline ends. CDR3 size: 12 residues. CDR1 SGHNT and CDR2 YYREEE come from the germline V gene (reference sequence).

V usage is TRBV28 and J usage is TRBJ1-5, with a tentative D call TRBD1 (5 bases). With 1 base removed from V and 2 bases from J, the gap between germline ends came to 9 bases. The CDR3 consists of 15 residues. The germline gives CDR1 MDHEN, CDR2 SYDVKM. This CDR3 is CASSLSGPGNQPQHF. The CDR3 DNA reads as TGTGCCAGCAGTTTATCAGGGCCGGGCAATCAGCCCCAGCATTTT.

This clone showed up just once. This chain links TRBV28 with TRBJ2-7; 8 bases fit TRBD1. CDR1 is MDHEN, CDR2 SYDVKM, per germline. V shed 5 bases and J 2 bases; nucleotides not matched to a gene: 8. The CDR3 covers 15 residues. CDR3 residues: CASSPTGTGTYEQYF. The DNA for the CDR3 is TGTGCCAGCAGTCCCACCGGGACAGGAACCTACGAGCAGTACTTC.

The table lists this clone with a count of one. As DNA, the CDR3 is TGTGCCAGCAGCTTAAGGGCAGGGGGCAATTCACCCCTCCACTTT. The encoded protein is CASSLRAGGNSPLHF. The V gene is TRBV7-3, the J gene TRBJ1-6, with TRBD1 matching 8 bases. V was clipped by 1 base and J by 7 bases; unmatched bases: 3. CDR3 length: 15 amino acids. Germline CDR1 and CDR2: SGHTA and FQGTGA.

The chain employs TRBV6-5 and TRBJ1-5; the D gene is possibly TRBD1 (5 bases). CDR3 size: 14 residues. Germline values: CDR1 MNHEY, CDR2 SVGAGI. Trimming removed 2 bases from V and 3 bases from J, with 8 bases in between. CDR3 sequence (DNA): TGTGCCAGCAGTTACCTGGGGCCCAATCAGCCCCAGCATTTT. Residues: CASSYLGPNQPQHF.

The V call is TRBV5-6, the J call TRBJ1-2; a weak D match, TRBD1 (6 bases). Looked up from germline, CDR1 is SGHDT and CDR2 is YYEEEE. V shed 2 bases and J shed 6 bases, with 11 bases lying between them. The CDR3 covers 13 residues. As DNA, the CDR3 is TGTGCCAGCAGCTTAAGGGGGGGTAATGGCTACACCTTC. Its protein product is CASSLRGGNGYTF.

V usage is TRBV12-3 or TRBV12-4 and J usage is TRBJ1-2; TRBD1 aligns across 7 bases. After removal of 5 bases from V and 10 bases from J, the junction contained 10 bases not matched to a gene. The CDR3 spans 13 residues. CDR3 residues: CASSNRGLPSYTF. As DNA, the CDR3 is TGTGCCAGCAGTAACAGGGGACTCCCATCCTACACCTTC.

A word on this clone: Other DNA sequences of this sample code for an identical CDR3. The CDR3 nucleotides are TGTGCCAGCAGCGTAGGTAGCCTCAATGAGCAGTTCTTC. It is translated as CASSVGSLNEQFF. The chain combines TRBV9 with TRBJ2-1; D remains unclear. Germline V gives CDR1 SGDLS, CDR2 YYNGEE. Trimming pared 0 bases from V and 6 bases from J, leaving 7 bases between. The CDR3 is 13 residues long.

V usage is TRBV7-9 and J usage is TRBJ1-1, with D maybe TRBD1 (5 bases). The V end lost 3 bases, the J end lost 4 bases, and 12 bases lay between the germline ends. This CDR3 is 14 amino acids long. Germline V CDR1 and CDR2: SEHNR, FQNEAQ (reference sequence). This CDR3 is CASSLEGIVTEAFF. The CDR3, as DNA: TGTGCCAGCAGCTTGGAGGGGATTGTCACTGAAGCTTTCTTT. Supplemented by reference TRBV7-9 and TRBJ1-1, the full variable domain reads DTGVSQNPRHKITKRGQNVTFRCDPISEHNRLYWYRQTLGQGPEFLTYFQNEAQLEKSRLLSDRFSAERPKGSFSTLEIQRTEQGDSAMYLCASSLEGIVTEAFFGQGTRLTVV.

CDR3 nucleotides: TGTGCCAGCAGTGATGTACAGGACTCCTACGAGCAGTACTTC. Translated: CASSDVQDSYEQYF. This chain uses TRBV2 with TRBJ2-7; perhaps TRBD1 as D (5 bases). This CDR3 comprises 14 residues. Trimming left V 3 bases short and J 0 bases short, with 9 bases between. Germline V CDR1 and CDR2: SNHLY, FYNNEI. The full variable domain, completed using reference TRBV2 and TRBJ2-7, is EPEVTQTPSHQVTQMGQEVILRCVPISNHLYFYWYRQILGQKVEFLVSFYNNEISEKSEIFDDQFSVERPDGSNFTLKIRSTKLEDSAMYFCASSDVQDSYEQYFGPGTRLTVT.

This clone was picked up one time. The CDR3 nucleotides are TGCGCCAGCAGTGAGGGGACTAGCGCTGCCTACGAGCAGTACTTC. Its translation is CASSEGTSAAYEQYF. The chain combines TRBV10-1 with TRBJ2-7, with 10 bases lining up with TRBD2. Per the germline V gene, CDR1 is WNHNN and CDR2 is SYGVQD (reference sequence). V was clipped by 2 bases and J by 2 bases; unmatched bases: 3. The CDR3 has 15 residues.